This TCR beta chain is drawn from a study of T-cell memory formation after mild COVID-19. Turning to the study itself: Clusters were largely donor specific.

TCRdb processed the 5' RACE reads anew with MiXCR; each CDR3 protein has one entry. The sample carries approximately 250,000 distinct CDR3 sequences, 15% to 20% recorded once. This clonotype showed up just a few times. The CDR3 loop spans 16 amino acids. V was cut by 4 bases and J by 1 base, with 13 bases left in between. In germline, CDR1 is LGHNA, CDR2 YSLEER. The chain has TRBV4-3 and TRBJ2-2; possible D gene TRBD2, 5 bases. The specimen sequenced was PBMCs or a T cell subset sorted from them (not recorded which). This TCR was recovered from a young man who had mild COVID-19 (a few samples of this study predate the infection). Cell type and time point are not known. CDR3 residues: CASSLLGSGNTGELFF. As DNA, the CDR3 is TGCGCCAGCAGCCTCCTGGGGAGCGGGAACACCGGGGAGCTGTTTTTT.